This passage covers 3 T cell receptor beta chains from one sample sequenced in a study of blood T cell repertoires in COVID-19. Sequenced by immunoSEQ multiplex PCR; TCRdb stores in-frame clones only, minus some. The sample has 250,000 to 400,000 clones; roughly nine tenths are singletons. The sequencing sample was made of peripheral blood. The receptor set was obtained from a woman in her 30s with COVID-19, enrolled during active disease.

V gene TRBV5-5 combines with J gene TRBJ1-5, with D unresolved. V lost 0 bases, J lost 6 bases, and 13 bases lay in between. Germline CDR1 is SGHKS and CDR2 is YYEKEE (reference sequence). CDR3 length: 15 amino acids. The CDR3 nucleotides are TGTGCCAGCAGCTTGGACGGTAGGGAGTTTCAGCCCCAGCATTTT. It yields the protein CASSLDGREFQPQHF.

The chain's CDR3 is CASSRDRGYYNEQFF. CDR3 sequence (DNA): TGTGCCAGCAGCAGGGACAGGGGGTACTACAATGAGCAGTTCTTC. The rearrangement uses TRBV7-9 and TRBJ2-1, with 11 nucleotides matching TRBD1. Germline lookup yields CDR1 SEHNR and CDR2 FQNEAQ (reference sequence). This CDR3 contains 15 residues. Trimming took 5 bases from V and 3 from J; bases not matched to a gene: 3.

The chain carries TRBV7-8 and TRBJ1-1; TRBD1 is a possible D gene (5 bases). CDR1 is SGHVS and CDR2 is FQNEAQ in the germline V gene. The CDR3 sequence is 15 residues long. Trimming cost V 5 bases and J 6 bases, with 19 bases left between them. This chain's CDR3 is CASSPYTGFPAEAFF. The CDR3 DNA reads TGTGCCAGCAGCCCGTACACAGGCTTCCCTGCTGAAGCTTTCTTT.